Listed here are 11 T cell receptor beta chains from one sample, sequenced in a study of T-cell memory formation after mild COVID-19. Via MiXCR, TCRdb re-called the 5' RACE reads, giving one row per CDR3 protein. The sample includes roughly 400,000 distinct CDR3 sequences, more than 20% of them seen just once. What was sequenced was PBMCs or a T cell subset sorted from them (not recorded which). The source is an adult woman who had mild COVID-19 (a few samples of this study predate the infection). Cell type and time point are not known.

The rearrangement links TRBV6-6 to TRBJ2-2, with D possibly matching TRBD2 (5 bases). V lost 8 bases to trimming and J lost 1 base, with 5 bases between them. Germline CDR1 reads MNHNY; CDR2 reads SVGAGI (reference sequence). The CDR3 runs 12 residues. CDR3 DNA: TGTGCCAGCGCGGGGAACACCGGGGAGCTGTTTTTT. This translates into CASAGNTGELFF.

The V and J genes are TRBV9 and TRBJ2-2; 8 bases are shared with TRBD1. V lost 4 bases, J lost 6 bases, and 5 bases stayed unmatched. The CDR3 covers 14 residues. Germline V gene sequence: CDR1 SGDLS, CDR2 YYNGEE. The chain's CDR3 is CASSTRQGSGELFF. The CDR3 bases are TGTGCCAGCAGCACCCGACAGGGGTCCGGGGAGCTGTTTTTT.

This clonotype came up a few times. CDR3 DNA sequence: TGTGCCAGCAGCTTAACCAGCGGGAGGGTTGGGGAGCAGTTCTTC. Amino acid sequence: CASSLTSGRVGEQFF. This chain links TRBV7-2 with TRBJ2-1; 10 positions match TRBD2. The CDR3 has 15 residues. CDR1 SGHTA and CDR2 FQGNSA come from the germline V gene. V lost 2 bases, J lost 10 bases, and 8 bases stayed unmatched.

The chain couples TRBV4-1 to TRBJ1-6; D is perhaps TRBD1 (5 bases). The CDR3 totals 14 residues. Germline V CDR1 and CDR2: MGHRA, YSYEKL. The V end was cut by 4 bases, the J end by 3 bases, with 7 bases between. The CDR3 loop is CASSLDSYNSPLHF. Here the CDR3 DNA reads TGCGCCAGCAGCCTAGACAGCTATAATTCACCCCTCCACTTT.

The CDR3 loop is CASSLAGQSMEAFF. The CDR3 DNA is TGTGCCAGCAGTTTAGCGGGACAGTCGATGGAAGCTTTCTTT. This sequence joins TRBV27 and TRBJ1-1; 7 bases agree with TRBD1. CDR1 and CDR2 from the germline V gene are MNHEY and SMNVEV (reference sequence). V was clipped by 2 bases and J by 8 bases; unmatched bases: 8. The CDR3 extends over 14 amino acids.

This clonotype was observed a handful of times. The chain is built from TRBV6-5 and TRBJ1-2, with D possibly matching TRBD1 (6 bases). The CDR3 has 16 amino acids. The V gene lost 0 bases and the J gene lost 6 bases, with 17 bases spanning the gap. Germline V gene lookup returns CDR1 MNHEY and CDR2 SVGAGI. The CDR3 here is CASSYSNRDTLDGYTF. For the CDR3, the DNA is TGTGCCAGCAGTTACTCAAATCGGGACACCCTTGATGGCTACACCTTC.

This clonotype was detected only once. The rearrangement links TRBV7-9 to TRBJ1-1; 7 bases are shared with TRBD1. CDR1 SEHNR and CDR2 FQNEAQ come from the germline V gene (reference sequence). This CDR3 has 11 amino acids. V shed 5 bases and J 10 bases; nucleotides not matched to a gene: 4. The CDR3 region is CASSTQGGAFF. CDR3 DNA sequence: TGTGCCAGCAGCACTCAGGGGGGAGCTTTCTTT.

For the CDR3, the DNA is TGTGCCACCAGTGACACCATTGGACAGGGTGTGGAGACCCAGTACTTC. Translation: CATSDTIGQGVETQYF. This chain connects TRBV24-1 to TRBJ2-5; 8 bases align to TRBD1. In germline, CDR1 is KGHDR, CDR2 SFDVKD. This CDR3 region has 16 residues. V lost 4 bases to trimming and J lost 5 bases; unmatched junction nucleotides: 11.

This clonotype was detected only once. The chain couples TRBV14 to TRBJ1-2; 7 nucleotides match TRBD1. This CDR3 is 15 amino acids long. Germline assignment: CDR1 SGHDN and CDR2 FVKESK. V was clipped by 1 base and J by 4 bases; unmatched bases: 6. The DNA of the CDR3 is TGTGCCAGCAGCCAAGGGGACAGCCTGTCCTATGGCTACACCTTC. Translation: CASSQGDSLSYGYTF.

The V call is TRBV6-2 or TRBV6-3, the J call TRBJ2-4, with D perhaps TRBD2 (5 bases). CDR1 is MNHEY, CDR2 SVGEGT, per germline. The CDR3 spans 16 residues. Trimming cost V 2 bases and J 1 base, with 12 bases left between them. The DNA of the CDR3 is TGTGCCAGCAGTTACAGTGGGAGTCGGGCCAAAAACATTCAGTACTTC. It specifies CASSYSGSRAKNIQYF.

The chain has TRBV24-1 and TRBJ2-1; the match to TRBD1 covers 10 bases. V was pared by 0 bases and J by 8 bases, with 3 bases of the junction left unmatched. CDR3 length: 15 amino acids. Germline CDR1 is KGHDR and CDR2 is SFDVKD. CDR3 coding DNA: TGTGCCACCAGTGATTTGGGACAGGGGGACGATGAGCAGTTCTTC. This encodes CATSDLGQGDDEQFF.